Each of the 31 T cell receptor beta chains below was sequenced from the same sample in a study of shared clonotypes between healthy human individuals. CD8 cells regarded as naive lacked CD45RO, were positively chosen for CCR7, and omitted terminally differentiated effector memory CD45RA+ cells. Only in-frame clones appear in the TCRdb table, and some are missing; sequencing was by immunoSEQ multiplex PCR. The data hold fewer than 800,000 clones, with 92% observed a single time. Sequencing used naive CD8+ T cells sorted from blood. These receptors came from a young man in good health.

This clone was seen once. The rearrangement uses TRBV12-2 and TRBJ2-6; TRBD2, as called in the table, went unchecked against the DNA. TRBV12-2 is reported as a pseudogene. The CDR3 is made up of 18 amino acids. The CDR3 protein is CASRLGSQTGSGANVLTF. The CDR3 region has the DNA TGTGCAAGTCGCTTAGGGTCCCAAACGGGCTCTGGGGCCAACGTCCTGACTTTC.

The chain has TRBV27 and TRBJ2-7; a weak D match, TRBD2 (6 bases). The germline V gene has CDR1 MNHEY and CDR2 SMNVEV (reference sequence). The V and J ends lost 5 bases and 3 bases respectively, with 14 bases between them. The CDR3 is 14 amino acids. The CDR3 loop is CASSTTRVGYEQYF. The CDR3 coding sequence is TGTGCCAGCAGTACGACTAGGGTTGGCTACGAGCAGTACTTC.

This chain links TRBV2 with TRBJ2-7; 8 bases map to TRBD1. Germline loops: CDR1 SNHLY, CDR2 FYNNEI. Unmatched junction bases numbered 8, after V lost 10 bases and J lost 6 bases. CDR3 length: 12 amino acids. The CDR3 is CATGRGLGEQYF. Written as DNA, the CDR3 is TGTGCCACGGGCAGGGGGCTGGGCGAGCAGTACTTC.

The chain uses TRBV7-2 and TRBJ2-1, with unresolved D. Per the germline V gene, CDR1 is SGHTA and CDR2 is FQGNSA. There are 16 residues in the CDR3. Trimming took 2 bases from V and 0 from J, leaving 11 bases between them. CDR3 DNA sequence: TGTGCCAGCAGCTTAAGTAACGCGAGCTCCTACAATGAGCAGTTCTTC. Translating it yields CASSLSNASSYNEQFF.

About this clone itself: The same CDR3 also results from other DNA sequences found in this sample. The chain's CDR3 is CASNGQGPYEQYF. The DNA for the CDR3 is TGTGCCAGCAATGGACAGGGCCCCTACGAGCAGTACTTC. This rearrangement joins TRBV2 to TRBJ2-7, with 8 bases that match TRBD1. Germline lookup yields CDR1 SNHLY and CDR2 FYNNEI. CDR3 length equals 13 residues. V shed 7 bases, J shed 2 bases, and the junction held 4 bases outside the gene matches.

The chain couples TRBV29-1 to TRBJ2-1; D possibly corresponds to TRBD1 (5 bases). The CDR3 runs to 13 residues. Trimming removed 4 bases at V and 3 bases at J, with 10 bases between. The germline CDR1 and CDR2 sequences are SQVTM and ANQGSEA. This CDR3 reads CSVGGVVYNEQFF. The DNA for the CDR3 is TGCAGCGTTGGGGGCGTTGTCTACAATGAGCAGTTCTTC.

The rearrangement joins TRBV11-2 to TRBJ2-7, with D uncertain. Per the germline V gene, CDR1 is SGHAT and CDR2 is FQNNGV. The CDR3 extends over 16 amino acids. Trimming shortened V by 1 base and J by 0 bases, and 13 bases separated the two germline ends. In DNA form, the CDR3 reads TGTGCCAGCAGCTTAGGAACGGCCTTAAGCTCCTACGAGCAGTACTTC. The encoded protein is CASSLGTALSSYEQYF.

V and J are TRBV7-2 and TRBJ2-1; unclear D gene. Trimming left V 5 bases short and J 6 bases short, with 14 bases between. The CDR3 contains 14 residues. In germline, CDR1 is SGHTA, CDR2 FQGNSA. The CDR3 region has the DNA TGTGCCAGCAGCACCATAGCCCCGAGCAATGAGCAGTTCTTC. It specifies CASSTIAPSNEQFF.

This clone has only a few counts. CDR3 DNA: TGCGCCAGCAGCCAATGGTCCGGTAGCAACGAGCAGTACTTC. It specifies CASSQWSGSNEQYF. The chain carries TRBV4-1 and TRBJ2-7; the D is unclear. The CDR3 extends over 14 amino acids. Germline V lookup: CDR1 MGHRA, CDR2 YSYEKL. V shed 2 bases and J shed 5 bases, with 13 bases lying between them.

The rearrangement joins TRBV29-1 to TRBJ1-4, with a tentative D call TRBD1 (5 bases). V shed 6 bases and J shed 8 bases, with 22 bases lying between them. The germline gives CDR1 SQVTM, CDR2 ANQGSEA. This CDR3 contains 15 residues. CDR3 amino acids: CSVALTGPAYEKLFF. CDR3 sequence (DNA): TGCAGCGTCGCACTTACAGGACCAGCCTACGAAAAACTGTTTTTT.

The gene calls are TRBV5-8 and TRBJ2-7; D is unresolved. Germline values: CDR1 SGHTS, CDR2 YDEGEE. V lost 1 base, J lost 3 bases, and 11 bases lay in between. This CDR3 is built from 14 residues. The CDR3 nucleotides read TGTGCCAGCAGCTTGCCAGGAAATCTCTACGAGCAGTACTTC. Its protein is CASSLPGNLYEQYF.

This clone has just one count. The CDR3 nucleotides are TGTGCCAGCAGTCCGAGGGGACAGAGAAACACTGAAGCTTTCTTT. Amino acid sequence: CASSPRGQRNTEAFF. V and J are TRBV28 and TRBJ1-1; TRBD1 matches at 7 bases. After removal of 5 bases from V and 2 bases from J, the junction contained 8 bases not matched to a gene. CDR3 length: 15 residues. Germline V gene lookup returns CDR1 MDHEN and CDR2 SYDVKM.

V usage is TRBV18 and J usage is TRBJ2-1, with 11 bases fitting TRBD2. CDR3 length: 17 amino acids. The trim removed 3 bases at V and 7 bases at J, leaving 11 bases unmatched. Germline V CDR1 and CDR2: KGHSH, LQKENI. This CDR3 is CASSPPVAGGPKNEQFF. DNA for the CDR3: TGTGCCAGCTCACCGCCCGTAGCGGGAGGGCCGAAGAATGAGCAGTTCTTC.

V usage is TRBV7-6 and J usage is TRBJ2-2; possibly TRBD1 or TRBD2 for D (5 bases each). V was clipped by 3 bases and J by 1 base, with 9 bases between them. CDR1 and CDR2 (germline): SGHVS, FNYEAQ. This CDR3 comprises 15 residues. The CDR3 is CASSFRGRNTGELFF. As DNA, the CDR3 is TGTGCCAGCAGCTTTCGGGGACGGAACACCGGGGAGCTGTTTTTT. Based on the CDR3 plus reference TRBV7-6 and TRBJ2-2, the full variable domain is GAGVSQSPRYKVTKRGQDVALRCDPISGHVSLYWYRQALGQGPEFLTYFNYEAQQDKSGLPNDRFSAERPEGSISTLTIQRTEQRDSAMYRCASSFRGRNTGELFFGEGSRLTVL.

V and J are TRBV5-4 and TRBJ1-2; the D is unclear. The V gene's germline CDR1 is SGHNT and CDR2 YYREEE (reference sequence). Trimming shortened V by 2 bases and J by 0 bases, and 11 bases separated the two germline ends. This CDR3 has 15 amino acids. CDR3 sequence (DNA): TGTGCCAGCAGCTTCAATACAGCTGCTAACTATGGCTACACCTTC. Encoded protein: CASSFNTAANYGYTF.

The chain uses TRBV28 and TRBJ1-5; no clear D. This CDR3 comprises 15 residues. Germline V gives CDR1 MDHEN, CDR2 SYDVKM. Trimming pared 4 bases from V and 7 bases from J, leaving 17 bases between. In nucleotides, the CDR3 is TGTGCCAGCAGTTATGATGATAGGGTCGGACAGCCCCAGCATTTT. Protein sequence: CASSYDDRVGQPQHF.

The chain combines TRBV4-3 with TRBJ2-1; the match to TRBD2 covers 14 bases. V lost 4 bases to trimming and J lost 9 bases; unmatched junction nucleotides: 8. Per germline, CDR1 LGHNA and CDR2 YSLEER. The CDR3 runs 16 residues. CDR3 protein: CASSPLGTSGSLEQFF. CDR3 nucleotides: TGCGCCAGCAGCCCACTCGGGACTAGCGGGAGCCTTGAGCAGTTCTTC.

The J gene is TRBJ2-7, the V gene TRBV5-1; the D gene could be TRBD1 or TRBD2 (5 bases each). CDR3 size: 16 residues. Deletions cut 4 bases from V and 7 bases from J, with 24 bases between. CDR1 and CDR2 (germline): SGHRS, YFSETQ. CDR3 amino acids: CASSPSGTPGLGEQYF. CDR3 bases: TGCGCCAGCAGCCCATCTGGGACCCCGGGGCTAGGAGAGCAGTACTTC.

The V and J genes are TRBV7-9 and TRBJ2-1; TRBD1 might be the D (6 bases). The CDR3 covers 14 residues. Germline V lookup: CDR1 SEHNR, CDR2 FQNEAQ (reference sequence). With 2 bases removed from V and 3 bases from J, the gap between germline ends came to 8 bases. CDR3 sequence: CASSLWDNYNEQFF. The CDR3 DNA sequence: TGTGCCAGCAGCTTATGGGACAACTACAATGAGCAGTTCTTC.

The CDR3 loop is CASSPGVTEAFF. CDR3 nucleotide sequence: TGTGCCAGCAGCCCGGGGGTTACTGAAGCTTTCTTT. This chain uses TRBV7-9 with TRBJ1-1; perhaps TRBD1 as D (5 bases). The germline V and J ends were trimmed by 5 bases and 5 bases, with 9 bases remaining between them. This CDR3 contains 12 residues. Per germline, CDR1 SEHNR and CDR2 FQNEAQ (reference sequence).

The chain is built from TRBV4-1 and TRBJ2-5; weak D call: TRBD2 (6 bases). Germline V gene data show CDR1 as MGHRA and CDR2 as YSYEKL. The CDR3 extends over 15 amino acids. The ends were cut back, 4 bases at V and 1 base at J, with 13 bases in the middle. CDR3 nucleotides: TGCGCCAGCAGCCTAACCCCACTAGCCCAAGAGACCCAGTACTTC. It specifies CASSLTPLAQETQYF.

This chain links TRBV5-4 with TRBJ2-7; D is undetermined. Germline-derived CDR1 and CDR2 are SGHNT and YYREEE (reference sequence). Between the trimmed V and J ends, which lost 4 bases and 0 bases, there was a span of 8 bases. The CDR3 consists of 13 residues. CDR3 loop: CASSPSLSYEQYF. The CDR3 nucleotides are TGTGCCAGCAGCCCCAGCCTCTCCTACGAGCAGTACTTC.

The V call is TRBV28, the J call TRBJ2-7; D remains unclear. Per the germline V gene, CDR1 is MDHEN and CDR2 is SYDVKM. The CDR3 extends over 13 amino acids. The V end was cut by 5 bases, the J end by 2 bases, with 10 bases between. CDR3 region: CASSPNLAYEQYF. The CDR3 coding sequence is TGTGCCAGCAGTCCCAATCTAGCCTACGAGCAGTACTTC. Variable domain in full (rest from reference TRBV28 and TRBJ2-7): DVKVTQSSRYLVKRTGEKVFLECVQDMDHENMFWYRQDPGLGLRLIYFSYDVKMKEKGDIPEGYSVSREKKERFSLILESASTNQTSMYLCASSPNLAYEQYFGPGTRLTVT.

With regard to this clone: Mismatch with germline at one junction end may stem from a read error. This chain connects TRBV2 to TRBJ1-5; D gene unclear. Germline values: CDR1 SNHLY, CDR2 FYNNEI. The CDR3 totals 11 residues. Written as DNA, the CDR3 is TGTGCCAGCAGTGAAGGGGCTCCCCTGCATTTT. This codes for CASSEGAPLHF.

V and J are TRBV19 and TRBJ2-7; TRBD2 matches at 8 bases. From germline, CDR1 is LNHDA and CDR2 SQIVND (reference sequence). The CDR3 totals 16 residues. Trimming cost V 5 bases and J 3 bases; bases outside gene matches: 12. CDR3 protein: CASSWTGGPYGYEQYF. CDR3 DNA sequence: TGTGCCAGTAGTTGGACGGGAGGGCCTTACGGCTACGAGCAGTACTTC.

This chain joins TRBV2 and TRBJ2-1, with D perhaps matching TRBD1 or TRBD2 (5 bases each). Germline V gene sequence: CDR1 SNHLY, CDR2 FYNNEI. The V and J ends lost 2 bases and 3 bases respectively, with 14 bases between them. The CDR3 totals 16 residues. Written as DNA, the CDR3 is TGTGCCAGCAGTGAACGATCCGGGACCCTCTACAATGAGCAGTTCTTC. This translates into CASSERSGTLYNEQFF.

The V and J genes are TRBV10-1 and TRBJ2-5; D uncertain. There are 14 residues in the CDR3. Between the trimmed V and J ends, which lost 6 bases and 5 bases, there was a span of 16 bases. Germline loops: CDR1 WNHNN, CDR2 SYGVQD (reference sequence). CDR3 loop: CASSQGLTVETQYF. The DNA for the CDR3 is TGCGCCAGCAGCCAAGGCCTGACCGTTGAGACCCAGTACTTC.

The CDR3 DNA follows: TGTGCCACCAGCACGGAGAACTACGAGCAGTACTTC. It encodes CATSTENYEQYF. The chain carries TRBV15 and TRBJ2-7; D remains unclear. This CDR3 contains 12 residues. Germline V gives CDR1 LNHNV, CDR2 YYDKDF (reference sequence). Trimming pared 4 bases from V and 3 bases from J, leaving 7 bases between.

The chain is built from TRBV7-2 and TRBJ1-1, with 9 bases lining up with TRBD1. Unmatched junction bases numbered 22, after V lost 4 bases and J lost 10 bases. The germline CDR1 and CDR2 sequences are SGHTA and FQGNSA. The length of the CDR3 is 18 residues. CDR3 nucleotides: TGTGCCAGCAGCTCCCAACAAGCCTTAACCGGGACAGGGTACGGAGCTTTCTTT. It specifies CASSSQQALTGTGYGAFF.

Here the CDR3 reads CATSTTSRRYEQFF. CDR3 DNA: TGTGCCACCAGCACAACTAGTCGTCGGTATGAGCAGTTCTTC. This chain joins TRBV15 and TRBJ2-1; a possible D gene is TRBD2 (5 bases). The CDR3 contains 14 residues. The germline V and J ends were trimmed by 4 bases and 8 bases, with 15 bases remaining between them. Looked up from germline, CDR1 is LNHNV and CDR2 is YYDKDF (reference sequence).

A remark on this clone: Other DNA sequences in this sample translate to the same CDR3. The chain uses TRBV5-4 and TRBJ2-7; D gene uncertain. V gave up 3 bases and J gave up 2 bases, with 9 bases separating them. The CDR3 consists of 13 residues. The germline gives CDR1 SGHNT, CDR2 YYREEE (reference sequence). CDR3 in DNA: TGTGCCAGCAGCTCAGGATTAACCTACGAGCAGTACTTC. Amino acid sequence: CASSSGLTYEQYF.